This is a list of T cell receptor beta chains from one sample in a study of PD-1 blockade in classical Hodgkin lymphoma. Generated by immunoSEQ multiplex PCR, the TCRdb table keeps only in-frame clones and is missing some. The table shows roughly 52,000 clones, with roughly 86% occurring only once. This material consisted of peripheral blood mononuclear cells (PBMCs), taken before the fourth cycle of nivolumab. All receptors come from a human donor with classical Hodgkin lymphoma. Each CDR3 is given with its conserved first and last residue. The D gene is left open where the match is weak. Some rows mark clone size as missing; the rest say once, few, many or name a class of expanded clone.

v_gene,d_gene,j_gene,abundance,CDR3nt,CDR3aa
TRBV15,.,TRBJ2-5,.,TGTGCCACCAGCAGAGATGGCCTTAGTAGCCAAGAGACCCAGTACTTC,CATSRDGLSSQETQYF
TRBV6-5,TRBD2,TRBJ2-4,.,TGTGCCAGCAGTCCCGTCTGGGGGGGGTTAAACATTCAGTACTTC,CASSPVWGGLNIQYF
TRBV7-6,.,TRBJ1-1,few,TGTGCCAGCAGCTTAGATCCCCTGGGCGTCAGGGAAGCTTTCTTT,CASSLDPLGVREAFF
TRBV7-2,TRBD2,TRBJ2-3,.,TGTGCCAGCAGCCAAGGGACTAGCGGGCTGCAGTATTTT,CASSQGTSGLQYF
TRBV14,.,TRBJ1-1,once,TGTGCCAGCAGCCATAAGCGGGGTTTGCACACTGAAGCTTTCTTT,CASSHKRGLHTEAFF
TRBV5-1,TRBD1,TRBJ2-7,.,TGCGCCAGCAGCGAGGGACAGGGCTTGAAGCAGTACTTC,CASSEGQGLKQYF
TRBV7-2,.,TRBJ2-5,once,TGTGCCAGCAGCTTAGTCTCCCGGACGGGCGAGACCCAGTACTTC,CASSLVSRTGETQYF
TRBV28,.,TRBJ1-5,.,TGTGCCAGCAGTCTCCAGGGAAATAGCAATCAGCCCCAGCATTTT,CASSLQGNSNQPQHF
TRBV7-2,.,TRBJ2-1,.,TGTGCCAGCAGCTCCGGGGGAATCTCCTACAATGAGCAGTTCTTC,CASSSGGISYNEQFF
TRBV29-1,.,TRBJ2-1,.,TGCAGCGTTGACGCGCCCGGGAGACCTTACAATGAGCAGTTCTTC,CSVDAPGRPYNEQFF
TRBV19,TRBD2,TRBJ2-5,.,TGTGCCAGTAGTATCACGGGACTAGCGGGAGAGACCCAGTACTTC,CASSITGLAGETQYF
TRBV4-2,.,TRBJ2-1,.,TGTGCCAGCAGCCAATCCTATACTGAGCAGTTCTTC,CASSQSYTEQFF
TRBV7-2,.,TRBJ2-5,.,TGTGCCAGCAGCCTACAAGAGACCCAGTACTTC,CASSLQETQYF
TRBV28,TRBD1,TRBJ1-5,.,TGTGCCAGCAGTCCACCGGGACAGGGGAGCAATCAGCCCCAGCATTTT,CASSPPGQGSNQPQHF
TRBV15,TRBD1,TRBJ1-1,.,TGTGCCACCAGCAGGACCCCCGGGACAGGGGCCCCCCGGGGCACTGAAGCTTTCTTT,CATSRTPGTGAPRGTEAFF
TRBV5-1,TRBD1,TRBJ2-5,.,TGCGCCAGCAGCTTGGGGTATAGCAGGGGGAACTTTGAGACCCAGTACTTC,CASSLGYSRGNFETQYF
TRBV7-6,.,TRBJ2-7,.,TGTGCCAGCAGCTCCCAAATCGGTGGAGGGGACGAGCAGTACTTC,CASSSQIGGGDEQYF
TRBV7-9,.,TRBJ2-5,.,TGTGCCAGCAGCTTAGCGTCAGGGATTTGGGACCAGTACTTC,CASSLASGIWDQYF
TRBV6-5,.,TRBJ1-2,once,TGTGCCAGCAGTTTCGGACAAGGCTATGGCTACACCTTC,CASSFGQGYGYTF
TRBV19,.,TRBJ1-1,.,TGTGCCAGACCCCTCCGGCGAGGGACTGAAGCTTTCTTT,CARPLRRGTEAFF
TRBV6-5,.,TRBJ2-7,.,TGTGCCAGCAGTTACCGGGGGACGCCAGGGGACGAGCAGTACTTC,CASSYRGTPGDEQYF
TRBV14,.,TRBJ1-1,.,TGTGCCAGCAGCCAAGAACGGACAATGAACACTGAAGCTTTCTTT,CASSQERTMNTEAFF
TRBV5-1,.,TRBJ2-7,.,TGCGCCAGCACGGCGGACGCAAACTCCTACGAGCAGTACTTC,CASTADANSYEQYF
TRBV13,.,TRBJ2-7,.,TGTGCCAGCAGCGGCGAGGCCAAGGGGGACAAGCAGTACTTC,CASSGEAKGDKQYF
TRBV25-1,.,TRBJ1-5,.,TGTGCCAGCAGTGAATCCGGTAGCAATCAGCCCCAGCATTTT,CASSESGSNQPQHF
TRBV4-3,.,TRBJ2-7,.,TGCGCCAGCAGCCAAGAAGGGAAACCGAACTACGAGCAGTACTTC,CASSQEGKPNYEQYF
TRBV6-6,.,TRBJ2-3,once,TGTGCCACAACGGCGGGGAGCACAGATACGCAGTATTTT,CATTAGSTDTQYF
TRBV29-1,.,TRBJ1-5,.,TGCAGCGTCTTCACAGGAGGCAATCAGCCCCAGCATTTT,CSVFTGGNQPQHF
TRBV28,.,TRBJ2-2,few,TGTGCCAGCAGTTTATTTCTAAACACGAACACCGGGGAGCTGTTTTTT,CASSLFLNTNTGELFF
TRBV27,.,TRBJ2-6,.,TGTGCCAGCAGCCTCGGTTTGGCTGGGGCCAACGTCCTGACTTTC,CASSLGLAGANVLTF
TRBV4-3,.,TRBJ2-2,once,TGCGCCAGCAGCCAAGCTCGCCCAGGTGTCGGGGAGCTGTTTTTT,CASSQARPGVGELFF
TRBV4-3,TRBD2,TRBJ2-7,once,TGCGCCAGCAGCCAAGAAGGGCGGGGGGGGAACTACGAGCAGTACTTC,CASSQEGRGGNYEQYF
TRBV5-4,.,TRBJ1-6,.,TGTGCCAGCGTGGATCGGGGGAATAATTCACCCCTCCACTTT,CASVDRGNNSPLHF
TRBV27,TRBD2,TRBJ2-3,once,TGTGCCAGCAGTTTTACTAGCGGGGGCCTTAGCACAGATACGCAGTATTTT,CASSFTSGGLSTDTQYF
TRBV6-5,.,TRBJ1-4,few,TGTGCCAGTAGCCCCCGGACGAAGGATGAAAAACTGTTTTTT,CASSPRTKDEKLFF
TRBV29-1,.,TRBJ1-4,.,TGCAGCGCGACGAGCGCAACTAATGAAAAACTGTTTTTT,CSATSATNEKLFF
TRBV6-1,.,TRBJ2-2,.,TGTGCCAGCAGTGAGGGGACGAACACCGGGGAGCTGTTTTTT,CASSEGTNTGELFF
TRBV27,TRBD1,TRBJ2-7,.,TGTGCCAGCAGTTCTCCGGGACAGGGGTTCTACGAGCAGTACTTC,CASSSPGQGFYEQYF
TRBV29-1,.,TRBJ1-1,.,TGCAGCGTGCCGACCTTGAGCACTGAAGCTTTCTTT,CSVPTLSTEAFF
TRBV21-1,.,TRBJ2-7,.,TGTGCCAGCAGCATAGCGTGCCCCGGCCAATCCGAGCAGTACTTC,CASSIACPGQSEQYF
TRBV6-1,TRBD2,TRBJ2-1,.,TGTGCCAGCAGTGAGGCCGGGCGGGCGGGGGGCGAGCAGTTCTTC,CASSEAGRAGGEQFF
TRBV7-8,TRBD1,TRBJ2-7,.,TGTGCCAGCAGCAAGGACAGGGCCCTCGAGCAGTACTTC,CASSKDRALEQYF
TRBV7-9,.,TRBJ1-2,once,TGTGCCAGCAGCCCCAGGGGTACCCGCCTTGGCTACACCTTC,CASSPRGTRLGYTF
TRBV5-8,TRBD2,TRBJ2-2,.,TGTGCCAGCAGCTTGTACGGGACTAGCGGGGGCACCGGGGAGCTGTTTTTT,CASSLYGTSGGTGELFF